This TCR beta chain was identified in a study of shared clonotypes between healthy human individuals. The V gene lost 5 bases and the J gene lost 9 bases, with 11 bases spanning the gap. Germline assignment: CDR1 MNHEY and CDR2 SVGAGI. The CDR3 has 12 amino acids. Study conclusions and caveats: The study drew on few donors, limiting represented genetic and exposure-history diversity. What rarefaction showed was incomplete sorted-subset sequencing despite large depth.

With regard to this clone: Its antigen remains unknown.

Several immunoSEQ 96-well plates shared each subset's DNA, each plate a replicate. Profiling relied on immunoSEQ multiplex PCR, and the TCRdb table lists in-frame clones only, not all of them. There are some 2 million clones in the sample; about 94% occur only once, and around 1.1% lies in the top ten. Naive-designated CD8 cells lacked CD45RO, were positively enriched for CCR7, and omitted terminally differentiated effector memory CD45RA+ cells. The material sequenced was naive CD8+ T cells sorted from blood. The chain carries TRBV6-5 and TRBJ2-1; either TRBD1 or TRBD2 may fit D (5 bases each). This TCR was recovered from a man younger than 35 in good health. This chain's CDR3 is CASSHPRGEQFF. Here the CDR3 DNA reads TGTGCCAGCAGTCACCCGAGGGGTGAGCAGTTCTTC.